The rows below give T cell receptor beta chains drawn from one sample of a study of blood T cell repertoires in COVID-19. The repertoire was sequenced with immunoSEQ multiplex PCR; TCRdb's copy has only in-frame clones and lacks some. The data hold about 220,000 clones, with about three quarters observed a single time. Sequencing was carried out using peripheral blood. The source is an older woman with acute or convalescent COVID-19. The CDR3 runs from the conserved cysteine through the conserved F or W. A D gene is named only where the DNA matches it firmly. Expanded clones get a size class; other rows say once, few or many, or leave the size out.

-,TRBV12-3/TRBV12-4,13,-,TRBJ2-5,TGTGCCAGCAGTTTGACCACTGGCGGGGCCCAGTACTTC,CASSLTTGGAQYF
-,TRBV3-1/TRBV3-2,12,-,TRBJ2-2,TGTGCCAGCAGTCGGAACACCGGGGAGCTGTTTTTT,CASSRNTGELFF
-,TRBV5-6,16,-,TRBJ1-2,TGTGCCAGCAGCTTGGGGGCCTCGGCCTTGGGCTATGGCTACACCTTC,CASSLGASALGYGYTF
once,TRBV2,10,-,TRBJ2-5,TGTGCCAGCGGGGGGGAGACCCAGTACTTC,CASGGETQYF
-,TRBV2,16,-,TRBJ2-7,TGTGCCAGCACCGGGGGACTTGCGAGATCCTCCTACGAGCAGTACTTC,CASTGGLARSSYEQYF
-,TRBV4-2,14,-,TRBJ1-1,TGTGCCAGCAGCCAAGAGACTGATAACACTGAAGCTTTCTTT,CASSQETDNTEAFF
-,TRBV11-2,17,-,TRBJ1-3,TGTGCCAGCAGCTCCCGGGAGGGGGGCCACTCTGGAAACACCATATATTTT,CASSSREGGHSGNTIYF
-,TRBV10-2,12,-,TRBJ1-5,TGCGCCAGCAGCCCATTCAATCAGCCCCAGCATTTT,CASSPFNQPQHF
-,TRBV18,14,TRBD1,TRBJ2-3,TGTGCCAGCTCACAGGGACAGACTGCAGATACGCAGTATTTT,CASSQGQTADTQYF
-,TRBV7-2,15,-,TRBJ2-3,TGTGCCAGCAGCTTAGGAACAGGGCGGAAGGATACGCAGTATTTT,CASSLGTGRKDTQYF
-,TRBV29-1,15,-,TRBJ1-1,TGCAGCGTTGACGTCAGGGGCGACCCGAACACTGAAGCTTTCTTT,CSVDVRGDPNTEAFF
-,TRBV6-2/TRBV6-3,15,TRBD1,TRBJ1-5,TGTGCCAGCAGCTCTGGACAGGTCAGCAATCAGCCCCAGCATTTT,CASSSGQVSNQPQHF
-,TRBV7-2,15,TRBD1,TRBJ2-2,TGTGCCAGCAGCTTAGAAACAGGGGGGATCGGGGAGCTGTTTTTT,CASSLETGGIGELFF
-,TRBV4-3,17,TRBD2,TRBJ2-7,TGCGCCAGCAGCCTCGGACTAGCGGGGGACAGCTCCTACGAGCAGTACTTC,CASSLGLAGDSSYEQYF
-,TRBV19,17,-,TRBJ1-5,TGTGCCAGTAGTGCCACCTCCGGGGTTGGGAGCAATCAGCCCCAGCATTTT,CASSATSGVGSNQPQHF
-,TRBV5-1,19,TRBD2,TRBJ2-2,TGCGCCAGCAGCCCCACTAGCGGGGGGGCCGGGTTCAACACCGGGGAGCTGTTTTTT,CASSPTSGGAGFNTGELFF
few,TRBV29-1,13,-,TRBJ2-3,TGCAGCGTTGATGGGGCAGGCACAGATACGCAGTATTTT,CSVDGAGTDTQYF
once,TRBV15,14,TRBD1,TRBJ2-3,TGTGCCACCAGCACACAGGGGGCGCTTGATACGCAGTATTTT,CATSTQGALDTQYF
-,TRBV5-5,16,TRBD2,TRBJ2-1,TGTGCCAGCAGCCTCTTACTAGCGGGGGGGCCCAATGAGCAGTTCTTC,CASSLLLAGGPNEQFF
-,TRBV15,15,-,TRBJ1-4,TGTGCCACCAGCGACGGGGGGCATAAGGGTGAAAAACTGTTTTTT,CATSDGGHKGEKLFF